This T cell receptor (beta chain) stems from a study of technical replicates of blood from a few donors. The data were produced by immunoSEQ multiplex PCR, yet TCRdb's version contains in-frame clones alone and is incomplete. This sample has about 88,000 clones, with under 95% found just once. This CDR3 contains 16 residues. Trimming removed 6 bases at V and 2 bases at J, with 18 bases between. Germline V gene sequence: CDR1 SNHLY, CDR2 FYNNEI. The specimen sequenced was T cells isolated from PBMCs. The V call is TRBV2, the J call TRBJ2-3, with D tentatively TRBD2 (6 bases). This TCR was sampled from a human donor in good health. The CDR3 sequence is CASRSTGLLFTDTQYF. CDR3 DNA: TGTGCCAGCAGAAGCACGGGACTCTTATTCACAGATACGCAGTATTTT.